This passage covers 18 T cell receptor beta chains from one sample sequenced in a study of blood T cell repertoires in COVID-19. Profiling relied on immunoSEQ multiplex PCR, and the TCRdb table lists in-frame clones only, not all of them. The sample lists approximately 100,000 clones, roughly 85% occurring once. Specimen: peripheral blood. The receptors were sampled from a woman in her 70s with active or convalescent COVID-19.

Worth noting for this clone: At one end, the junction sequence differs from germline, possibly due to a read error. This same CDR3 is encoded by further DNA sequences in the sample. The gene calls are TRBV7-7 and TRBJ2-5, with TRBD2 identical over 8 bases. This CDR3 comprises 19 residues. Germline V gene sequence: CDR1 SSHAT, CDR2 FNYEAQ (reference sequence). This CDR3 reads CASSLLPTYRGRGGETQYF. The CDR3 region has the DNA TGTGCTAGCAGCTTACTACCGACCTACCGGGGGCGCGGGGGGGAGACCCAGTACTTC. The full variable domain, in which reference TRBV7-7 and TRBJ2-5 provide the parts outside the CDR3, is GAGVSQSPRYKVTKRGQDVTLRCDPISSHATLYWYQQALGQGPEFLTYFNYEAQPDKSGLPSDRFSAERPEGSISTLTIQRTEQRDSAMYRCASSLLPTYRGRGGETQYFGPGTRLLVL.

This chain uses TRBV4-2 with TRBJ1-2; a possible D gene is TRBD1 (5 bases). Germline CDR1 LGHNA, CDR2 YNFKEQ. This CDR3 is built from 16 residues. V dropped 0 bases and J dropped 8 bases, with 19 bases sitting between them. The CDR3 DNA reads as TGTGCCAGCAGCCAAGAAGGGGACTCCCTAAGAGGCGGCTACACCTTC. Its translation: CASSQEGDSLRGGYTF.

The chain joins TRBV6-5 to TRBJ2-1; D is unresolved. CDR1 is MNHEY and CDR2 is SVGAGI in the germline V gene. The CDR3 is 13 residues long. Trimming stripped 3 bases from V and 12 bases from J, with 15 bases between. CDR3 sequence: CASSYYKSTSQFF. CDR3 sequence (DNA): TGTGCCAGCAGTTATTATAAAAGCACTTCGCAGTTCTTC.

The chain is built from TRBV3-1 (or the pseudogene TRBV3-2) and TRBJ1-1; D is possibly TRBD1 (6 bases). The V end lost 4 bases, the J end lost 7 bases, and 13 bases lay between the germline ends. CDR3 size: 13 residues. Germline V gene lookup returns CDR1 LGHDT and CDR2 YNNKEL (reference sequence). CDR3 residues: CASSPAGQFEAFF. In DNA form, the CDR3 reads TGTGCCAGCAGCCCCGCCGGACAGTTTGAAGCTTTCTTT.

The chain carries TRBV10-2 and TRBJ1-5, with TRBD1 matching 10 bases. This CDR3 spans 14 amino acids. From germline, CDR1 is WSHSY and CDR2 SAAADI. Trimming cost V 6 bases and J 3 bases; bases outside gene matches: 2. The CDR3 loop is CASSGTGANQPQHF. As DNA, the CDR3 is TGCGCCAGCAGCGGGACAGGGGCCAATCAGCCCCAGCATTTT.

The chain has TRBV3-1 (or the pseudogene TRBV3-2) and TRBJ1-1; D gene unclear. Trimming took off 0 bases at V and 11 bases at J, with 16 bases between the two ends. CDR1 is LGHDT, CDR2 YNNKEL, per germline (reference sequence). The CDR3 is 14 residues long. The chain's CDR3 is CASSQDRPGSKAFF. Here the CDR3 DNA reads TGTGCCAGCAGCCAAGATCGTCCAGGCAGCAAGGCTTTCTTT.

This clone has only one observation. This rearrangement joins TRBV6-2 or TRBV6-3 to TRBJ1-5; a weak D match, TRBD1 (5 bases). The CDR3 has 16 residues. The germline CDR1 and CDR2 sequences are MNHEY and SVGEGT. The V and J ends lost 0 bases and 0 bases respectively, with 9 bases between them. CDR3 nucleotides: TGTGCCAGCAGTTACTCGGGGCAGCTTAGCAATCAGCCCCAGCATTTT. Residues: CASSYSGQLSNQPQHF.

This chain joins TRBV18 and TRBJ2-7, with 12 bases aligning to TRBD2. The CDR3 is 14 amino acids. V shed 6 bases, J shed 3 bases, and the junction held 3 bases outside the gene matches. CDR1 is KGHSH, CDR2 LQKENI, per germline. CDR3 sequence reads: CASSPTSGSYEQYF. CDR3 DNA: TGTGCCAGCTCCCCGACTAGCGGGAGCTACGAGCAGTACTTC. The variable domain in full, completed from reference TRBV18 and TRBJ2-7, reads NAGVMQNPRHLVRRRGQEARLRCSPMKGHSHVYWYRQLPEEGLKFMVYLQKENIIDESGMPKERFSAEFPKEGPSILRIQQVVRGDSAAYFCASSPTSGSYEQYFGPGTRLTVT.

The CDR3 protein is CASSLGTGTQETQYF. CDR3 sequence (DNA): TGTGCCAGCAGCTTGGGGACAGGGACACAAGAGACCCAGTACTTC. This rearrangement joins TRBV5-5 to TRBJ2-5; the match to TRBD1 covers 8 bases. Germline V gene lookup returns CDR1 SGHKS and CDR2 YYEKEE (reference sequence). V shed 0 bases and J 2 bases; nucleotides not matched to a gene: 3. The CDR3 runs 15 residues. The full variable domain, in which reference TRBV5-5 and TRBJ2-5 provide the parts outside the CDR3, is DAGVTQSPTHLIKTRGQQVTLRCSPISGHKSVSWYQQVLGQGPQFIFQYYEKEERGRGNFPDRFSARQFPNYSSELNVNALLLGDSALYLCASSLGTGTQETQYFGPGTRLLVL.

V is TRBV5-1 and J is TRBJ1-6; 8 bases are a match to TRBD1. CDR1 is SGHRS and CDR2 is YFSETQ in the germline V gene. Trimming at V came to 4 bases and at J to 6 bases, leaving 3 bases not matched to a gene. The CDR3 extends over 14 amino acids. CDR3 sequence reads: CASSHGQGNSPLHF. The CDR3 bases are TGCGCCAGCAGCCACGGACAGGGTAATTCACCCCTCCACTTT.

The chain is built from TRBV13 and TRBJ2-5; 8 bases match TRBD1. The CDR3 contains 13 residues. The trim removed 5 bases at V and 5 bases at J, leaving 4 bases unmatched. The germline V gene encodes CDR1 PRHDT and CDR2 FYEKMQ (reference sequence). CDR3 protein: CASSKDREETQYF. For the CDR3, the DNA is TGTGCCAGCAGCAAGGACAGGGAGGAGACCCAGTACTTC.

The V and J genes are TRBV27 and TRBJ2-7; tentative D call: TRBD2 (6 bases). Deletions cut 6 bases from V and 0 bases from J, with 21 bases between. Germline V gives CDR1 MNHEY, CDR2 SMNVEV (reference sequence). The CDR3 length is 17 residues. The CDR3 sequence: CASSSMLREQPSYEQYF. As DNA, the CDR3 is TGTGCCAGCAGCTCTATGCTCCGGGAGCAACCCTCCTACGAGCAGTACTTC.

The chain uses TRBV11-2 and TRBJ2-7; TRBD2 might be the D (6 bases). CDR1 is SGHAT and CDR2 is FQNNGV in the germline V gene. The CDR3 runs to 14 residues. V dropped 3 bases and J dropped 2 bases, with 11 bases sitting between them. DNA for the CDR3: TGTGCCAGCAGCTTCGGGGGTAAACCCTACGAGCAGTACTTC. It encodes CASSFGGKPYEQYF.

This chain uses TRBV27 with TRBJ2-5, with D possibly being TRBD2 (6 bases). This CDR3 region has 14 residues. CDR1 is MNHEY, CDR2 SMNVEV, per germline (reference sequence). V lost 8 bases and J lost 1, with 14 bases in between. This CDR3 is CASATLAFQETQYF. Written as DNA, the CDR3 is TGTGCCAGCGCCACGCTAGCGTTCCAAGAGACCCAGTACTTC.

The chain uses TRBV5-1 and TRBJ1-3, with 9 bases fitting TRBD1. The CDR3 runs 16 residues. Germline V gene sequence: CDR1 SGHRS, CDR2 YFSETQ. The V and J ends lost 0 bases and 4 bases, in that order; junction bases with no gene match: 5. CDR3 protein: CASSLVGQGYGNTIYF. The DNA for the CDR3 is TGCGCCAGCAGCTTGGTGGGACAGGGTTACGGAAACACCATATATTTT.

The chain employs TRBV23-1 and TRBJ2-7, with D perhaps TRBD2 (6 bases). TRBV23-1 is filed as an ORF, its function uncertain. The CDR3 length is 13 residues. The V end lost 3 bases, the J end lost 5 bases, and 11 bases lay between the germline ends. The CDR3 reads CASSHRGSHEQYF. CDR3 sequence (DNA): TGCGCCAGCAGTCATCGGGGGTCCCACGAGCAGTACTTC.

The genes are TRBV18 and TRBJ1-5; weak D call: TRBD1 (6 bases). V gave up 5 bases and J gave up 5 bases, with 22 bases separating them. Germline values: CDR1 KGHSH, CDR2 LQKENI. This CDR3 is 17 amino acids long. DNA for the CDR3: TGTGCCAGCTCAGGACAGTCAGGGGCAACTTTAGATCAGCCCCAGCATTTT. This encodes CASSGQSGATLDQPQHF.

The sample holds a few counts of this clone. The V and J genes are TRBV2 and TRBJ1-2; 8 bases align to TRBD1. The CDR3 has 13 amino acids. Germline-derived CDR1 and CDR2 are SNHLY and FYNNEI. J gave up 5 bases and V 8 bases, and 7 bases lay outside the gene matches. The CDR3: CASRGQGGYGYTF. For the CDR3, the DNA is TGTGCCAGCCGAGGACAGGGAGGATATGGCTACACCTTC.